This T cell receptor (beta chain) was sequenced during a study of early T cells in non-severe SARS-CoV-2 infection. This clonotype is categorized as medium-sized. As yet, its antigen is unknown. The V and J ends lost 5 bases and 8 bases, in that order; junction bases with no gene match: 11. There are 14 residues in the CDR3. TCRdb re-called the 5' RACE reads with MiXCR, one entry per CDR3 protein. The sample consists of about 19,000 distinct CDR3 sequences, less than 5% of them appearing once. Study-level results: Matching results from VDJdb favored anti-spike CD8 responses, leaving private and CD4 specificities undetected.

The chain uses TRBV12-3 or TRBV12-4 and TRBJ1-1, with TRBD1 identical over 7 bases. This sequence was found in an adult who was a healthcare worker with PCR-confirmed SARS-CoV-2 infection or an uninfected control (not recorded which). The source material was whole blood. The CDR3 region has the DNA TGTGCCAGCAGTAAACAGGGGAATCAAGCGGAAGCTTTCTTT. Translated: CASSKQGNQAEAFF.